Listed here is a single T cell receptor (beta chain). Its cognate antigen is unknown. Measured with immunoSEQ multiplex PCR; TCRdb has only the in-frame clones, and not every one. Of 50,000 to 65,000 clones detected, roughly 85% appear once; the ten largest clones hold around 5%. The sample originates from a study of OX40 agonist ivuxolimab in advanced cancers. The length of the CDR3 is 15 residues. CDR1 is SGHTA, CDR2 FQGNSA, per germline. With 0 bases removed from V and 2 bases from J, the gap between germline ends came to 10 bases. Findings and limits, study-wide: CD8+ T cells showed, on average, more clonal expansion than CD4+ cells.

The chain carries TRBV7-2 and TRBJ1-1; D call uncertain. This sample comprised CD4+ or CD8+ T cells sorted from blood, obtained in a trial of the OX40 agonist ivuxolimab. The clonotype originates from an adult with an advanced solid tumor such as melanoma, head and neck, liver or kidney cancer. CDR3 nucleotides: TGTGCCAGCAGCTTAGCGTCAGAGCGTAACACTGAAGCTTTCTTT. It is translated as CASSLASERNTEAFF.